The 25 T cell receptor beta chains presented below share a single source sample, sequenced in a study of T cell responses to AZD1222 COVID-19 vaccine. The data were produced by immunoSEQ multiplex PCR, yet TCRdb's version contains in-frame clones alone and is incomplete. This sample yields 86,000 or so clones, of which roughly 90% are seen a single time; 6.9% belongs to the top ten. The sequenced sample was peripheral blood, obtained 28 days after the second AZD1222 dose. The receptors originated from an adult who received the AZD1222 COVID-19 vaccine.

This sequence joins TRBV11-2 and TRBJ2-1, with D tentatively TRBD1 (6 bases). V lost 7 bases and J 13 bases, leaving 14 bases between the germline ends. CDR1 SGHAT and CDR2 FQNNGV come from the germline V gene. This CDR3 is built from 11 residues. CDR3 amino acids: CASTRTALQFF. In DNA, the CDR3 is TGTGCCAGCACCCGGACAGCCCTTCAGTTCTTC.

The CDR3 protein is CASSFRLADSYNEQFF. The DNA for the CDR3 is TGTGCCAGCAGTTTCCGGCTAGCGGACTCCTACAATGAGCAGTTCTTC. This chain joins TRBV27 and TRBJ2-1, with TRBD2 matching over 7 bases. The germline V gene has CDR1 MNHEY and CDR2 SMNVEV (reference sequence). The CDR3 has 16 amino acids. V gave up 3 bases and J gave up 0 bases; unmatched junction bases: 5.

This rearrangement joins TRBV28 to TRBJ1-2; D might be TRBD1 (5 bases). V lost 2 bases and J lost 8, with 15 bases in between. Germline V gene lookup returns CDR1 MDHEN and CDR2 SYDVKM. The CDR3 spans 14 residues. CDR3 nucleotide sequence: TGTGCCAGCAGTTTAAACCTGGCAGGGAGCGGCTACACCTTC. As protein: CASSLNLAGSGYTF.

In regard to this clone: A junction end diverges from the germline sequence, so it may reflect a read error. The sample contains more than one DNA sequence encoding this CDR3. The chain joins TRBV20-1 to TRBJ2-1; 8 bases fit TRBD2. The CDR3 is 16 amino acids. Germline CDR1 DFQATT, CDR2 SNEGSKA (reference sequence). CDR3 loop: CSASSLVLAVYNEQFF. The CDR3 nucleotides read TGCAGCGCTAGTTCCCTGGTACTAGCGGTCTACAATGAGCAGTTCTTC.

The V and J genes are TRBV5-5 and TRBJ2-7; weak D call: TRBD1 (5 bases). The length of the CDR3 is 14 residues. The germline CDR1 and CDR2 sequences are SGHKS and YYEKEE (reference sequence). V dropped 3 bases and J dropped 3 bases, with 13 bases sitting between them. CDR3 sequence: CASSSRTPYYEQYF. Here the CDR3 DNA reads TGTGCCAGCAGCTCAAGGACACCTTACTACGAGCAGTACTTC.

The CDR3 sequence is CASSYPSDILGEQYF. The CDR3 DNA sequence: TGTGCCAGCAGTTACCCTAGCGACATTTTGGGCGAGCAGTACTTC. The chain employs TRBV6-2 or TRBV6-3 and TRBJ2-7; D is perhaps TRBD2 (6 bases). The CDR3 spans 15 residues. The germline V gene encodes CDR1 MNHEY and CDR2 SVGEGT. The V gene lost 2 bases and the J gene lost 6 bases, with 17 bases spanning the gap.

The chain employs TRBV30 and TRBJ2-1; 9 bases align to TRBD2. With V trimmed by 0 bases and J by 4 bases, 7 bases remained unmatched. Germline-derived CDR1 and CDR2 are GTSNPN and SVGIG (reference sequence). The CDR3 covers 16 residues. The CDR3 coding sequence is TGTGCCTGGAGTGTAGGCGGGAGGGGGCCGTACAATGAGCAGTTCTTC. This codes for CAWSVGGRGPYNEQFF.

The V and J genes are TRBV5-1 and TRBJ2-2, with a possible D match to TRBD1 (6 bases). Trimming removed 6 bases from V and 4 bases from J, with 7 bases in between. The CDR3 is 12 residues long. Germline V gene lookup returns CDR1 SGHRS and CDR2 YFSETQ. The CDR3 region has the DNA TGCGCCAGCAACAGGGTCACCGGGGAGCTGTTTTTT. This translates into CASNRVTGELFF.

V and J are TRBV7-2 and TRBJ2-3; tentatively, D is TRBD2 (6 bases). CDR1 is SGHTA, CDR2 FQGNSA, per germline. The CDR3 runs 16 residues. Trimming shortened V by 5 bases and J by 2 bases, and 17 bases separated the two germline ends. The CDR3 sequence is CASSHPAGRITDTQYF. Written as DNA, the CDR3 is TGTGCCAGCAGCCACCCAGCGGGCCGGATCACAGATACGCAGTATTTT.

This rearrangement joins TRBV21-1 to TRBJ2-7; TRBD2 reflects the table's D call only, with no check against the DNA. TRBV21-1 is termed a pseudogene. This CDR3 contains 19 residues. CDR3 bases: TGTGCCAGCAGCAAAGTACCGCTGGAGGCTAGCGGGGGTTCCTACGAGCAGTACTTC. Protein product: CASSKVPLEASGGSYEQYF.

The chain links TRBV12-3 or TRBV12-4 to TRBJ2-3; the D gene is possibly TRBD2 (6 bases). Trimming took 3 bases from V and 3 from J, leaving 7 bases between them. This CDR3 is built from 13 residues. The CDR3 bases are TGTGCCAGCAGTTTGGAGGGAACAGATACGCAGTATTTT. Its translation is CASSLEGTDTQYF.

This chain joins TRBV18 and TRBJ1-3, with D tentatively TRBD1 (5 bases). Germline CDR1 reads KGHSH; CDR2 reads LQKENI. Trimming removed 4 bases at V and 0 bases at J, with 16 bases between. The CDR3 loop spans 17 amino acids. CDR3: CASSRSITGSSGNTIYF. The DNA of the CDR3 is TGTGCCAGCTCACGGTCAATTACAGGTTCCTCTGGAAACACCATATATTTT.

J is TRBJ2-7 and V is TRBV7-2; a possible D gene is TRBD2 (5 bases). V lost 1 base and J 1 base, leaving 11 bases between the germline ends. Germline loops: CDR1 SGHTA, CDR2 FQGNSA. The CDR3 runs 15 residues. The CDR3 nucleotides read TGTGCCAGCAGCTTAGTAGCGTCACAGTCCTACGAGCAGTACTTC. It translates to CASSLVASQSYEQYF.

The chain employs TRBV9 and TRBJ2-7, with 9 nucleotides matching TRBD2. After removal of 0 bases from V and 3 bases from J, the junction contained 7 bases not matched to a gene. Germline V gives CDR1 SGDLS, CDR2 YYNGEE. This CDR3 has 16 amino acids. This chain's CDR3 is CASSVGSLAGYYEQYF. The CDR3, as DNA: TGTGCCAGCAGCGTAGGTTCCCTAGCGGGATACTACGAGCAGTACTTC.

The chain couples TRBV28 to TRBJ1-5; D call uncertain. The CDR3 length is 15 residues. The V end lost 2 bases, the J end lost 2 bases, and 10 bases lay between the germline ends. Germline CDR1 is MDHEN and CDR2 is SYDVKM. Here the CDR3 DNA reads TGTGCCAGCAGTTTACGTGGGTTAGGCAATCAGCCCCAGCATTTT. Translation: CASSLRGLGNQPQHF.

The chain recombines TRBV11-2 with TRBJ2-3, with D possibly being TRBD1 or TRBD2 (5 bases each). Trimming stripped 4 bases from V and 2 bases from J, with 16 bases between. The CDR3 has 16 residues. Germline V CDR1 and CDR2: SGHAT, FQNNGV. The CDR3 region has the DNA TGTGCCAGCAGCTCCCGGTCCGGGACCCTCACAGATACGCAGTATTTT. Translating it yields CASSSRSGTLTDTQYF.

The CDR3 protein is CASSYGLAVNTGELFF. In DNA form, the CDR3 reads TGTGCCAGCAGTTACGGGTTAGCGGTGAACACCGGGGAGCTGTTTTTT. V and J are TRBV6-5 and TRBJ2-2; tentative D call: TRBD2 (6 bases). The germline CDR1 and CDR2 sequences are MNHEY and SVGAGI. Trimming took 2 bases from V and 1 from J, leaving 11 bases between them. There are 16 residues in the CDR3.

The chain carries TRBV7-2 and TRBJ1-1; weak D call: TRBD1 (5 bases). V was pared by 3 bases and J by 2 bases, with 13 bases between. Germline V gene data show CDR1 as SGHTA and CDR2 as FQGNSA. This CDR3 is built from 15 residues. The chain's CDR3 is CASSLDGGLNTEAFF. The CDR3, as DNA: TGTGCCAGCAGCTTGGACGGGGGACTTAACACTGAAGCTTTCTTT.

The V gene is TRBV4-1, the J gene TRBJ1-4, with 9 bases lining up with TRBD1. The CDR3 loop spans 17 amino acids. From germline, CDR1 is MGHRA and CDR2 YSYEKL. After removal of 4 bases from V and 5 bases from J, the junction contained 11 bases not matched to a gene. The CDR3 spells CASSPLGPGTGNEKLFF. The CDR3, as DNA: TGCGCCAGCAGCCCCCTAGGACCGGGGACAGGGAATGAAAAACTGTTTTTT.

The chain links TRBV2 to TRBJ2-1, with D perhaps TRBD2 (6 bases). Germline assignment: CDR1 SNHLY and CDR2 FYNNEI. V was trimmed by 6 bases and J by 0 bases, leaving 15 bases between them. CDR3 length: 16 residues. The CDR3: CASSPGTASSYNEQFF. In nucleotides, the CDR3 is TGTGCCAGCAGCCCCGGGACTGCGAGCTCCTACAATGAGCAGTTCTTC.

The V and J genes are TRBV27 and TRBJ1-2; 7 bases agree with TRBD1. CDR1 and CDR2 (germline): MNHEY, SMNVEV (reference sequence). J lost 5 bases, V lost 4 bases, and 10 bases had no gene match. CDR3 size: 15 residues. The chain's CDR3 is CASSSRETGIYGYTF. As DNA, the CDR3 is TGTGCCAGCAGTTCTAGAGAGACAGGGATATATGGCTACACCTTC.

CDR3 sequence (DNA): TGCGCCAGCAGCCAACGAGACAGGGAAAATCAGCCCCAGCATTTT. As protein: CASSQRDRENQPQHF. V and J are TRBV4-1 and TRBJ1-5; 7 bases agree with TRBD1. V was clipped by 2 bases and J by 4 bases; unmatched bases: 5. Germline CDR1 MGHRA, CDR2 YSYEKL. This CDR3 has 15 residues.

The chain uses TRBV13 and TRBJ2-3; no definite D call. CDR1 and CDR2 from the germline V gene are PRHDT and FYEKMQ (reference sequence). This CDR3 has 11 residues. V lost 1 base and J lost 4, with 0 bases in between. The CDR3 DNA is TGTGCCAGCAGCTTAGCAGATACGCAGTATTTT. It encodes CASSLADTQYF.

The chain combines TRBV5-1 with TRBJ2-7, with 11 bases fitting TRBD2. CDR1 and CDR2 from the germline V gene are SGHRS and YFSETQ. V trimming: 2 bases; J trimming: 7 bases; junction bases outside the gene matches: 17. This CDR3 is 18 amino acids long. For the CDR3, the DNA is TGCGCCAGCAGCTTCCTGAAAGTAGCGGGAGGGGGCTCCGAAGAGCAGTACTTC. This gives the protein CASSFLKVAGGGSEEQYF.

The rearrangement joins TRBV11-2 to TRBJ1-1; D not resolved. Between the trimmed V and J ends, which lost 2 bases and 7 bases, there was a span of 2 bases. Germline values: CDR1 SGHAT, CDR2 FQNNGV. The CDR3 length is 10 residues. CDR3 residues: CASSLNEAFF. DNA of the CDR3: TGTGCCAGCAGCTTAAATGAAGCTTTCTTT.